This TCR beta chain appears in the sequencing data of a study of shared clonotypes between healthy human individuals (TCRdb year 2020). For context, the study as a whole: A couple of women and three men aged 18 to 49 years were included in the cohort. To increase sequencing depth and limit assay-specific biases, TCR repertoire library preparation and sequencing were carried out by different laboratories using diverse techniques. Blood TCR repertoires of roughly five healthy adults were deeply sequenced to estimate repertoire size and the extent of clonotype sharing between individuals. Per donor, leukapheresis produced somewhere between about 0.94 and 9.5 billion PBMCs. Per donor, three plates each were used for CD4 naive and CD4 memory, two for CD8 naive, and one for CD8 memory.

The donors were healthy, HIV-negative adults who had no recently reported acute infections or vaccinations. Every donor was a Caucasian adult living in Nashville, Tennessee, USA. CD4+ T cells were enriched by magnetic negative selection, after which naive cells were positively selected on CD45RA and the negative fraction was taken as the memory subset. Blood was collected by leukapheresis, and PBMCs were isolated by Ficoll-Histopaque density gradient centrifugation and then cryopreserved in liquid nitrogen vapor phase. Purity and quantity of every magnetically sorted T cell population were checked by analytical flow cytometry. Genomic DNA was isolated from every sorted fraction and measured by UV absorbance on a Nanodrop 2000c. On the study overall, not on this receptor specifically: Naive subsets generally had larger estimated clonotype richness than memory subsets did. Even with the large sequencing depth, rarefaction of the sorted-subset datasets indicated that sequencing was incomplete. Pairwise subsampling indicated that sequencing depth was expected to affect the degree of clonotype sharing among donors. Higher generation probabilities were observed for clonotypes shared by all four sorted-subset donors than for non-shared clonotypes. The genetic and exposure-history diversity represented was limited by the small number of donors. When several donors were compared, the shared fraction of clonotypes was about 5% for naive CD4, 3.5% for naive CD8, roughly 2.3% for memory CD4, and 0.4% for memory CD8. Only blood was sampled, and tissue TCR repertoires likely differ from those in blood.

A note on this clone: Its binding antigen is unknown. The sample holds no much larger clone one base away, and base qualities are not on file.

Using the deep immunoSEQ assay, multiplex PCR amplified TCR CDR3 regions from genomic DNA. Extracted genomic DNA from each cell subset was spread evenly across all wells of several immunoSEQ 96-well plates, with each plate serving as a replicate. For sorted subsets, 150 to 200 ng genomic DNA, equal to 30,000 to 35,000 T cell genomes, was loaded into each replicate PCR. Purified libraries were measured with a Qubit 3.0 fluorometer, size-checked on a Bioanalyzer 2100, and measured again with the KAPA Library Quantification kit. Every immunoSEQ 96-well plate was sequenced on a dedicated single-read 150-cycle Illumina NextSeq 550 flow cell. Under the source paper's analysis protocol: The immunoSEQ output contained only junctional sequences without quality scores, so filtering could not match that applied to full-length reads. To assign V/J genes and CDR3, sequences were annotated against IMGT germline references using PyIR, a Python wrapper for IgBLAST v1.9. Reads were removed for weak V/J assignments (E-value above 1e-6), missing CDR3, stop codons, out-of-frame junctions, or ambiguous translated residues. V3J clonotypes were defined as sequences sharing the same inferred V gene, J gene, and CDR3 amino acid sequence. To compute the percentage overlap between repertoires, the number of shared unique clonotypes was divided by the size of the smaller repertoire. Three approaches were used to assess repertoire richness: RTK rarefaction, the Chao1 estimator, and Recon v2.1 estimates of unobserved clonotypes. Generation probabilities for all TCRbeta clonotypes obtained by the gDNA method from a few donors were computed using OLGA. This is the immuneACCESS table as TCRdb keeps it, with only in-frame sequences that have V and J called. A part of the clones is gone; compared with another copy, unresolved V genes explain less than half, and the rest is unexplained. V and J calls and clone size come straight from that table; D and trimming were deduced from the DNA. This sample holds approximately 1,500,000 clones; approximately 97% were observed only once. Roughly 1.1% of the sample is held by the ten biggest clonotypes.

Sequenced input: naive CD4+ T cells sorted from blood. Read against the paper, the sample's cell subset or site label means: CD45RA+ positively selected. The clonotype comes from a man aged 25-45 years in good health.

The CDR3 corresponds to CASSETSGNEQFF. The sequenced DNA: TGTGCCAGCAGTGAAACGTCGGGGAATGAGCAGTTCTTC. The sequence is built from TRBV6-5 and TRBJ2-1; a tentative D match to TRBD2 spans 5 bases. V gives up 5 bases and J gives up 7 bases, and the segment between their germline ends measures 12 bases. The CDR3 numbers 13 residues from cysteine through phenylalanine. Solely the CDR3 DNA is kept, with 39 bases framed from the first base. The germline V gene encodes CDR1 MNHEY and CDR2 SVGAGI.